The T cell receptor beta chain described here comes from a study of T-cell reconstitution after alpha-beta-depleted transplantation in children. This clonotype was seen ten or more times. Unique molecular identifiers were built into the TCRbeta library. One entry per CDR3 protein, called by TCRdb with MiXCR from the PCR reads. The sample records over 85,000 distinct CDR3 sequences, approximately 8% being singletons. CDR1 is SGHDN, CDR2 FVKESK, per germline. CDR3 size: 16 residues. The junction had 7 bases not matched to a gene; V was cut back by 3 bases and J by 1 base. Sequenced here: PBMCs, sampled before TCRalphabeta/CD19-depleted stem cell transplant. This receptor was obtained from a boy aged 2 to 9 with acute lymphoblastic leukemia, due to receive a stem cell transplant. This sequence joins TRBV14 and TRBJ2-5, with 8 bases aligning to TRBD2. CDR3 sequence reads: CASSHSAGDPQETQYF. Written as DNA, the CDR3 is TGTGCCAGCAGCCATTCAGCGGGGGATCCCCAAGAGACCCAGTACTTC.